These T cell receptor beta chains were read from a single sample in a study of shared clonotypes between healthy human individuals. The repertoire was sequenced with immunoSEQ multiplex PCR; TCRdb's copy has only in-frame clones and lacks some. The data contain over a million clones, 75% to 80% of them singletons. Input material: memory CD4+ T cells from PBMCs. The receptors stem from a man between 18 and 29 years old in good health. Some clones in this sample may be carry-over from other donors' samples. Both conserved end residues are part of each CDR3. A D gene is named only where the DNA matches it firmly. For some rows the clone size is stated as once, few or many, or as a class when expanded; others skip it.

CDR3aa: CASSQGSQGIYEQYF
CDR3nt: TGCGCCAGCAGCCAAGGCAGTCAGGGTATCTACGAGCAGTACTTC
v_gene: TRBV4-1
j_gene: TRBJ2-7
abundance: .
d_gene: .

CDR3aa: CASSLTGRHNYGYTF
CDR3nt: TGTGCCAGCAGCTTGACGGGTCGGCACAACTATGGCTACACCTTC
v_gene: TRBV5-8
j_gene: TRBJ1-2
abundance: once
d_gene: .

CDR3aa: CASSLRGADTQYF
CDR3nt: TGTGCCAGCAGCTTAAGGGGCGCAGATACGCAGTATTTT
v_gene: TRBV5-4
j_gene: TRBJ2-3
abundance: .
d_gene: .

CDR3aa: CASSPTFGASAYNEQFF
CDR3nt: TGTGCCAGCAGCCCCACCTTCGGGGCTAGCGCTTACAATGAGCAGTTCTTC
v_gene: TRBV7-8
j_gene: TRBJ2-1
abundance: .
d_gene: .

CDR3aa: CASSLVPANTGELFF
CDR3nt: TGCGCCAGCAGCTTGGTACCGGCGAACACCGGGGAGCTGTTTTTT
v_gene: TRBV5-1
j_gene: TRBJ2-2
abundance: .
d_gene: .

CDR3aa: CASSQSGQGGQPQHF
CDR3nt: TGTGCCAGCAGCCAATCTGGACAGGGGGGACAGCCCCAGCATTTT
v_gene: TRBV4-2
j_gene: TRBJ1-5
abundance: .
d_gene: TRBD1

CDR3aa: CASASPGGARTEAFF
CDR3nt: TGTGCCAGCGCCTCGCCTGGGGGGGCGCGGACTGAAGCTTTCTTT
v_gene: TRBV28
j_gene: TRBJ1-1
abundance: .
d_gene: .

CDR3aa: CASSPGLAGGPGTGELFF
CDR3nt: TGCGCCAGCAGCCCGGGACTAGCGGGAGGGCCGGGCACCGGGGAGCTGTTTTTT
v_gene: TRBV5-1
j_gene: TRBJ2-2
abundance: .
d_gene: TRBD2

CDR3aa: CASSKGQGAVDQPQHF
CDR3nt: TGTGCCAGCAGCAAAGGACAGGGGGCTGTCGATCAGCCCCAGCATTTT
v_gene: TRBV7-9
j_gene: TRBJ1-5
abundance: .
d_gene: TRBD1

CDR3aa: CASSVDRGFYGYTF
CDR3nt: TGTGCCAGCAGCGTCGACAGGGGCTTCTATGGCTACACCTTC
v_gene: TRBV9
j_gene: TRBJ1-2
abundance: .
d_gene: TRBD1

CDR3aa: CASSLGAISYEQYF
CDR3nt: TGTGCCAGCAGTTTAGGTGCGATATCCTACGAGCAGTACTTC
v_gene: TRBV27
j_gene: TRBJ2-7
abundance: few
d_gene: .

CDR3aa: CASSLDGGQGYTF
CDR3nt: TGCGCCAGCAGCTTGGACGGGGGCCAGGGCTACACCTTC
v_gene: TRBV5-1
j_gene: TRBJ1-2
abundance: few
d_gene: .

CDR3aa: CASSQGGNRYNEQFF
CDR3nt: TGTGCCAGCAGCCAAGGAGGGAATCGCTACAATGAGCAGTTCTTC
v_gene: TRBV4-2
j_gene: TRBJ2-1
abundance: many
d_gene: .

CDR3aa: CAWGSRRGTEAFF
CDR3nt: TGTGCCTGGGGATCGAGACGGGGGACTGAAGCTTTCTTT
v_gene: TRBV30
j_gene: TRBJ1-1
abundance: .
d_gene: .

CDR3aa: CASSVTSGAPYNGQFF
CDR3nt: TGTGCCAGCAGCGTAACTAGCGGGGCTCCTTACAATGGGCAGTTCTTC
v_gene: TRBV7-2
j_gene: TRBJ2-1
abundance: .
d_gene: TRBD2

CDR3aa: CASSPLAGGIDEQYF
CDR3nt: TGTGCCAGCTCACCACTGGCAGGGGGCATCGACGAGCAGTACTTC
v_gene: TRBV18
j_gene: TRBJ2-7
abundance: .
d_gene: TRBD1

CDR3aa: CASGQGQGEETQYF
CDR3nt: TGTGCTAGTGGCCAGGGACAGGGTGAAGAGACCCAGTACTTC
v_gene: TRBV12-5
j_gene: TRBJ2-5
abundance: .
d_gene: TRBD1

CDR3aa: CASSSGEKLFF
CDR3nt: TGTGCCAGCTCCTCGGGGGAAAAACTGTTTTTT
v_gene: TRBV28
j_gene: TRBJ1-4
abundance: .
d_gene: .

CDR3aa: CAWSPQGWETQYF
CDR3nt: TGTGCCTGGAGCCCACAGGGTTGGGAGACCCAGTACTTC
v_gene: TRBV30
j_gene: TRBJ2-5
abundance: .
d_gene: .

CDR3aa: CASSLELAGDTGELFF
CDR3nt: TGCGCCAGCAGCTTGGAACTAGCGGGAGACACCGGGGAGCTGTTTTTT
v_gene: TRBV5-1
j_gene: TRBJ2-2
abundance: .
d_gene: TRBD2

CDR3aa: CASSLWGTGTEAFF
CDR3nt: TGTGCCAGCAGCTTATGGGGGACCGGGACTGAAGCTTTCTTT
v_gene: TRBV7-2
j_gene: TRBJ1-1
abundance: .
d_gene: .

CDR3aa: CASSSPLQGWYTEAFF
CDR3nt: TGTGCCAGCAGCTCCCCCCTACAGGGCTGGTACACTGAAGCTTTCTTT
v_gene: TRBV7-9
j_gene: TRBJ1-1
abundance: once
d_gene: .

CDR3aa: CASMDTGGGNQPQHF
CDR3nt: TGTGCCAGCATGGACACAGGGGGTGGCAATCAGCCCCAGCATTTT
v_gene: TRBV27
j_gene: TRBJ1-5
abundance: .
d_gene: TRBD1

CDR3aa: CASRRLAGGNYNEQFF
CDR3nt: TGTGCCAGCAGACGGTTAGCGGGAGGTAACTACAATGAGCAGTTCTTC
v_gene: TRBV4-2
j_gene: TRBJ2-1
abundance: .
d_gene: TRBD2

CDR3aa: CASKMSGSPGELFF
CDR3nt: TGTGCCAGCAAGATGAGCGGGAGCCCCGGGGAGCTGTTTTTT
v_gene: TRBV27
j_gene: TRBJ2-2
abundance: .
d_gene: TRBD2

CDR3aa: CASSYLPQGSGGNTIYF
CDR3nt: TGTGCCAGCAGTTACCTCCCCCAGGGGTCAGGTGGAAACACCATATATTTT
v_gene: TRBV28
j_gene: TRBJ1-3
abundance: .
d_gene: .

CDR3aa: CASSEYILGVRNQPQHF
CDR3nt: TGTGCCAGCAGTGAATATATATTGGGGGTGCGCAATCAGCCCCAGCATTTT
v_gene: TRBV2
j_gene: TRBJ1-5
abundance: .
d_gene: .

CDR3aa: CASSLGRGANTYEQYF
CDR3nt: TGTGCCAGCAGCCTAGGACGGGGGGCGAACACCTACGAGCAGTACTTC
v_gene: TRBV5-8
j_gene: TRBJ2-7
abundance: .
d_gene: .

CDR3aa: CACSNSYEQYF
CDR3nt: TGTGCCTGCTCGAACTCCTACGAGCAGTACTTC
v_gene: TRBV30
j_gene: TRBJ2-7
abundance: .
d_gene: .

CDR3aa: CASSQAGSEPLHF
CDR3nt: TGTGCCAGCAGCCAGGCAGGGAGCGAGCCCCTCCACTTT
v_gene: TRBV7-2
j_gene: TRBJ1-6
abundance: .
d_gene: .

CDR3aa: CATSRDHEQYF
CDR3nt: TGTGCCACCAGCAGAGATCACGAGCAGTACTTC
v_gene: TRBV15
j_gene: TRBJ2-7
abundance: few
d_gene: .

CDR3aa: CASTIPLAGAYNEQFF
CDR3nt: TGTGCCAGCACCATTCCACTAGCGGGAGCCTACAATGAGCAGTTCTTC
v_gene: TRBV2
j_gene: TRBJ2-1
abundance: .
d_gene: TRBD2

CDR3aa: CASTYLAGDDNEQFF
CDR3nt: TGCGCCAGCACGTATCTAGCGGGAGATGACAATGAGCAGTTCTTC
v_gene: TRBV5-1
j_gene: TRBJ2-1
abundance: .
d_gene: TRBD2

CDR3aa: CASSPGLAGNNEQFF
CDR3nt: TGTGCCAGCAGCCCCGGACTAGCGGGGAACAATGAGCAGTTCTTC
v_gene: TRBV14
j_gene: TRBJ2-1
abundance: .
d_gene: TRBD2

CDR3aa: CASSIRGNAYEQYF
CDR3nt: TGTGCCAGTAGTATACGGGGTAACGCCTACGAGCAGTACTTC
v_gene: TRBV19
j_gene: TRBJ2-7
abundance: .
d_gene: .

CDR3aa: CASSSTPGNTEAFF
CDR3nt: TGCGCCAGCAGCTCTACCCCAGGGAACACTGAAGCTTTCTTT
v_gene: TRBV5-1
j_gene: TRBJ1-1
abundance: .
d_gene: .

CDR3aa: CASSPGGAQETQYF
CDR3nt: TGTGCCAGCAGTCCCGGGGGGGCGCAGGAGACCCAGTACTTC
v_gene: TRBV28
j_gene: TRBJ2-5
abundance: .
d_gene: TRBD2

CDR3aa: CSVVGQGVGEQYF
CDR3nt: TGCAGCGTTGTAGGGCAGGGGGTAGGCGAGCAGTACTTC
v_gene: TRBV29-1
j_gene: TRBJ2-7
abundance: .
d_gene: TRBD1

CDR3aa: CASTPAAGGYEQYF
CDR3nt: TGTGCCAGCACCCCCGCGGCAGGGGGTTACGAGCAGTACTTC
v_gene: TRBV6-5
j_gene: TRBJ2-7
abundance: .
d_gene: TRBD1

CDR3aa: CASSIGRHGNQPQHF
CDR3nt: TGTGCCAGTAGTATCGGCAGGCACGGCAATCAGCCCCAGCATTTT
v_gene: TRBV19
j_gene: TRBJ1-5
abundance: .
d_gene: .

CDR3aa: CASSLSGQGYNEQFF
CDR3nt: TGTGCCAGCAGTTTATCGGGACAGGGTTACAATGAGCAGTTCTTC
v_gene: TRBV11-3
j_gene: TRBJ2-1
abundance: .
d_gene: TRBD1

CDR3aa: CATSQDTGTEKLFF
CDR3nt: TGTGCCACCAGCCAGGACACCGGGACGGAAAAACTGTTTTTT
v_gene: TRBV15
j_gene: TRBJ1-4
abundance: .
d_gene: .